These 27 T cell receptor beta chains came from one sample sequenced in a study of blood T cell repertoires in COVID-19. Libraries were prepared by immunoSEQ multiplex PCR; TCRdb keeps only in-frame clonotypes and omits some of them. The sample has approximately 260,000 clones, around 89% seen once; the top ten hold 0.95% to 1.5%. Sequencing was performed on PBMCs or T cells enriched from blood (not recorded which). All receptors come from a middle-aged woman with acute COVID-19.

The chain combines TRBV28 with TRBJ1-5; 10 nucleotides line up with TRBD1. V lost 2 bases to trimming and J lost 7 bases; unmatched junction nucleotides: 11. Germline lookup yields CDR1 MDHEN and CDR2 SYDVKM. The CDR3 consists of 17 residues. The CDR3 spells CASSLSRGQGRGQPQHF. CDR3 DNA: TGTGCCAGCAGTTTAAGCCGGGGACAGGGGAGAGGACAGCCCCAGCATTTT.

The chain employs TRBV20-1 and TRBJ2-1; D might be TRBD2 (7 bases). The CDR3 contains 14 residues. Deletions cut 3 bases from V and 7 bases from J, with 16 bases between. CDR1 and CDR2 from the germline V gene are DFQATT and SNEGSKA (reference sequence). The CDR3: CSASTGGFRNEQFF. The CDR3, as DNA: TGCAGTGCTAGTACGGGGGGCTTTAGGAATGAGCAGTTCTTC.

The CDR3 DNA reads as TGTGCCAGCACCCGGGGGGGAGAAGGGACCTACGAGCAGTACTTC. It specifies CASTRGGEGTYEQYF. This chain uses TRBV28 with TRBJ2-7; TRBD2 matches at 8 bases. Germline CDR1 MDHEN, CDR2 SYDVKM. With 7 bases clipped from V and 2 bases from J, the junction kept 10 bases outside the gene matches. There are 15 residues in the CDR3.

This clone has a single count. The CDR3 loop is CASRAVHFGTRKHHNEQFF. The CDR3 DNA follows: TGTGCCAGCAGAGCAGTTCATTTCGGGACTAGAAAACACCACAATGAGCAGTTCTTC. V and J are TRBV2 and TRBJ2-1; 8 bases are a match to TRBD2. Germline trimming cut 6 bases from V and 5 bases from J; bases unmatched to any gene: 21. The CDR3 runs to 19 residues. Germline CDR1 and CDR2: SNHLY and FYNNEI.

The genes are TRBV7-8 and TRBJ2-1; 15 positions agree with TRBD2. From germline, CDR1 is SGHVS and CDR2 FQNEAQ. This CDR3 is built from 18 residues. The J segment lost 4 bases and the V segment lost 3 bases, leaving 7 bases of the junction unmatched. The CDR3 sequence: CASSFGLAGGPKYNEQFF. The CDR3 nucleotides are TGTGCCAGCAGCTTCGGACTAGCGGGAGGGCCGAAGTACAATGAGCAGTTCTTC.

In its sample, this clone was seen a few times. This CDR3 reads CASSPQGYTEAFF. DNA for the CDR3: TGTGCCAGCAGTCCACAGGGGTACACTGAAGCTTTCTTT. The genes are TRBV28 and TRBJ1-1; 7 bases line up with TRBD1. Unmatched junction bases numbered 3, after V lost 5 bases and J lost 3 bases. The CDR3 runs 13 residues. Germline V CDR1 and CDR2: MDHEN, SYDVKM. The full variable domain, completed using reference TRBV28 and TRBJ1-1, is DVKVTQSSRYLVKRTGEKVFLECVQDMDHENMFWYRQDPGLGLRLIYFSYDVKMKEKGDIPEGYSVSREKKERFSLILESASTNQTSMYLCASSPQGYTEAFFGQGTRLTVV.

The J gene is TRBJ1-5, the V gene TRBV30; D is ambiguous. V was trimmed by 5 bases and J by 7 bases, leaving 15 bases between them. The germline V gene encodes CDR1 GTSNPN and CDR2 SVGIG (reference sequence). The CDR3 has 13 residues. In DNA, the CDR3 is TGTGCCTGGGGCCAAAGCTCGTTGCAGCCCCAGCATTTT. It encodes CAWGQSSLQPQHF.

CDR3 in amino acids: CASSQDRGNTQYF. DNA for the CDR3: TGCGCCAGCAGCCAAGACAGGGGAAATACGCAGTATTTT. The chain has TRBV4-1 and TRBJ2-3; TRBD1 might be the D (6 bases). The V gene's germline CDR1 is MGHRA and CDR2 YSYEKL. The V and J ends lost 0 bases and 7 bases respectively, with 8 bases between them. This CDR3 has 13 amino acids.

The chain has TRBV28 and TRBJ1-5; TRBD1 matches at 8 bases. Germline CDR1 MDHEN, CDR2 SYDVKM. CDR3 length: 13 amino acids. Trimming cost V 6 bases and J 5 bases; bases outside gene matches: 3. CDR3 DNA: TGTGCCAGCAGACAGGGGGATGATCAGCCCCAGCATTTT. Translation gives CASRQGDDQPQHF.

The chain is built from TRBV5-1 and TRBJ2-2; the match to TRBD1 covers 9 bases. V was pared by 4 bases and J by 4 bases, with 2 bases of the junction left unmatched. The CDR3 spans 14 residues. Germline CDR1 and CDR2: SGHRS and YFSETQ. The CDR3: CASSPQGATGELFF. The CDR3 region has the DNA TGCGCCAGCAGCCCACAGGGGGCCACCGGGGAGCTGTTTTTT.

The V call is TRBV27, the J call TRBJ2-7; perhaps TRBD1 as D (6 bases). V lost 2 bases to trimming and J lost 0 bases, with 11 bases between them. The CDR3 runs 15 residues. In germline, CDR1 is MNHEY, CDR2 SMNVEV (reference sequence). In DNA form, the CDR3 reads TGTGCCAGCAGTTTACTGGGACAACTCTCCTACGAGCAGTACTTC. Amino acid sequence: CASSLLGQLSYEQYF.

The rearrangement uses TRBV28 and TRBJ2-7; the D gene is possibly TRBD2 (6 bases). Germline V gene lookup returns CDR1 MDHEN and CDR2 SYDVKM. The CDR3 extends over 15 amino acids. V was trimmed by 4 bases and J by 4 bases, leaving 17 bases between them. The CDR3, as DNA: TGTGCCAGCAGTTACCTCGGGGACTCGATATACGAGCAGTACTTC. This gives the protein CASSYLGDSIYEQYF.

This chain links TRBV7-3 with TRBJ2-2; 13 bases line up with TRBD2. Germline V lookup: CDR1 SGHTA, CDR2 FQGTGA. V trimming: 5 bases; J trimming: 6 bases; junction bases outside the gene matches: 6. The CDR3 extends over 16 amino acids. The CDR3 nucleotides read TGTGCCAGCAGCCTCCGGACTAGCGGGAGTCCCGGGGAGCTGTTTTTT. Protein product: CASSLRTSGSPGELFF.

The V gene is TRBV4-1, the J gene TRBJ2-2, with D unresolved. Germline values: CDR1 MGHRA, CDR2 YSYEKL. V was clipped by 0 bases and J by 3 bases, with 14 bases between them. The CDR3 runs 17 residues. Here the CDR3 reads CASSQDEEFGYTGELFF. CDR3 nucleotide sequence: TGCGCCAGCAGCCAAGATGAAGAGTTCGGGTACACCGGGGAGCTGTTTTTT.

As concerns this clone: Other DNA variants within this sample encode the same CDR3. The chain is built from TRBV5-1 and TRBJ1-1; D might be TRBD1 (6 bases). Trimming removed 3 bases from V and 2 bases from J, with 8 bases in between. The CDR3 runs to 13 residues. Per the germline V gene, CDR1 is SGHRS and CDR2 is YFSETQ. CDR3 nucleotides: TGCGCCAGCAGCTCGACAGGAAACACTGAAGCTTTCTTT. This translates into CASSSTGNTEAFF.

The chain recombines TRBV10-1 with TRBJ2-1, with 9 bases matching TRBD1. CDR1 is WNHNN, CDR2 SYGVQD, per germline (reference sequence). V trimming: 8 bases; J trimming: 9 bases; junction bases outside the gene matches: 14. CDR3 length: 15 amino acids. The CDR3 DNA follows: TGCGCCAGCGGCGCTACGGGACAGGGTCGGAGTGAGCAGTTCTTC. Its protein product is CASGATGQGRSEQFF.

The chain couples TRBV19 to TRBJ2-1; 10 bases fit TRBD2. The V gene's germline CDR1 is LNHDA and CDR2 SQIVND (reference sequence). This CDR3 has 14 amino acids. The V gene end was trimmed by 5 bases and the J gene end by 9 bases; junction bases not matched to a gene: 7. CDR3 DNA: TGTGCCAGTAGTCTCCTAGCGGGAGTAGTTGAGCAGTTCTTC. Its protein is CASSLLAGVVEQFF.

J is TRBJ2-2 and V is TRBV10-1; TRBD1 is a possible D gene (6 bases). There are 15 residues in the CDR3. Germline loops: CDR1 WNHNN, CDR2 SYGVQD (reference sequence). With 6 bases removed from V and 1 base from J, the gap between germline ends came to 12 bases. The chain's CDR3 is CASSKMGQNTGELFF. The CDR3 nucleotides read TGCGCCAGCAGCAAAATGGGACAGAACACCGGGGAGCTGTTTTTT.

This clone was counted once. The chain recombines TRBV3-1 (or the pseudogene TRBV3-2) with TRBJ1-2; a weak D match, TRBD1 (6 bases). V was clipped by 3 bases and J by 8 bases, with 16 bases between them. The germline CDR1 and CDR2 sequences are LGHDT and YNNKEL (reference sequence). The CDR3 runs 14 residues. The CDR3 region has the DNA TGTGCCAGCAGCCACGAGGGACACGGCAGAGGCTACACCTTC. Its translation is CASSHEGHGRGYTF.

V gene TRBV7-9 combines with J gene TRBJ1-5, with D hard to call. The CDR3 contains 14 residues. V dropped 8 bases and J dropped 3 bases, with 14 bases sitting between them. In germline, CDR1 is SEHNR, CDR2 FQNEAQ (reference sequence). The CDR3 here is CASAGGFNNQPQHF. As DNA, the CDR3 is TGTGCCAGCGCCGGCGGGTTTAACAATCAGCCCCAGCATTTT.

The J gene is TRBJ1-1, the V gene TRBV20-1, with D hard to call. CDR1 is DFQATT, CDR2 SNEGSKA, per germline (reference sequence). V lost 6 bases to trimming and J lost 7 bases, with 12 bases between them. The CDR3 contains 11 residues. CDR3 sequence: CSAKWHLEAFF. CDR3 sequence (DNA): TGCAGTGCCAAATGGCACCTTGAAGCTTTCTTT.

This chain links TRBV3-1 (or the pseudogene TRBV3-2) with TRBJ1-6; D may be TRBD1 (5 bases). V lost 4 bases and J 6 bases, leaving 10 bases between the germline ends. Looked up from germline, CDR1 is LGHDT and CDR2 is YNNKEL (reference sequence). This CDR3 has 14 amino acids. This CDR3 is CASSLQGANSPLHF. As DNA, the CDR3 is TGTGCCAGCAGCCTTCAGGGTGCTAATTCACCCCTCCACTTT.

This chain links TRBV24-1 with TRBJ2-1, with 9 bases that match TRBD1. There are 16 residues in the CDR3. V lost 6 bases, J lost 6 bases, and 11 bases stayed unmatched. Germline loops: CDR1 KGHDR, CDR2 SFDVKD. The CDR3 reads CATSQTPGQGGNEQFF. The CDR3 region has the DNA TGTGCCACCAGTCAAACACCGGGACAGGGAGGCAATGAGCAGTTCTTC.

The chain has TRBV30 and TRBJ1-5, with D possibly being TRBD1 (5 bases). CDR1 GTSNPN and CDR2 SVGIG come from the germline V gene (reference sequence). This CDR3 is 14 amino acids long. Trimming pared 4 bases from V and 5 bases from J, leaving 15 bases between. CDR3: CAWNLGGVDQPQHF. The CDR3 DNA is TGTGCCTGGAACCTCGGGGGTGTTGATCAGCCCCAGCATTTT.

The J gene is TRBJ1-5, the V gene TRBV10-2; the D is unclear. Germline values: CDR1 WSHSY, CDR2 SAAADI. V was cut by 2 bases and J by 6 bases, with 11 bases left in between. The CDR3 loop spans 14 amino acids. The CDR3 coding sequence is TGCGCCAGCAGTGAGACCAGTAAATTTCAGCCCCAGCATTTT. Residues: CASSETSKFQPQHF.

The chain couples TRBV21-1 to TRBJ2-5; the table's D call of TRBD2 was not tested on the DNA. TRBV21-1 is described as a pseudogene. This CDR3 region has 16 residues. The CDR3 bases are TGTGCCAGCAGCCCGCCGGCACGAATCGCGGCAAAGACCCAGTACTTC. Protein product: CASSPPARIAAKTQYF.

This chain links TRBV10-2 with TRBJ2-7; D perhaps matches TRBD1 (6 bases). Trimming cost V 7 bases and J 3 bases, with 16 bases left between them. The germline CDR1 and CDR2 sequences are WSHSY and SAAADI. CDR3 length equals 14 residues. Here the CDR3 reads CASKTGGLDYEQYV. In nucleotides, the CDR3 is TGCGCCAGCAAGACAGGTGGGCTCGACTACGAGCAGTACGTC.